This T cell receptor (beta chain) was recovered during a study of CD8 T cells in Susac syndrome. RNA amounts of roughly 0.45 to 1 ug underwent reverse transcription with random hexamers. Amplification of TCR beta CDR3 used immunoSEQ multiplex PCR across 54 Vbeta and 13 Jbeta. TCRdb used MiXCR to reprocess the immunoSEQ multiplex PCR reads, holding one entry per CDR3 protein. The table records 150,000 to 200,000 distinct CDR3 sequences, just under 95% of them present only once. Trimming removed 5 bases from V and 15 bases from J; junction bases left unmatched: 11. The germline gives CDR1 SGHTA, CDR2 FQGNSA. The CDR3 spans 12 residues.

The source is a human donor in good health. The material sequenced was CD4+ T cells from PBMCs. V is TRBV7-2 and J is TRBJ2-3; 7 bases are shared with TRBD2. In nucleotides, the CDR3 is TGTGCCAGCAGCCCTCGTGGACTAGATCGCTATTTT. Its translation is CASSPRGLDRYF.